These T cell receptor beta chains were read from a single sample in a study of cytomegalovirus exposure and HLA in healthy donors. Assay: immunoSEQ multiplex PCR; the TCRdb copy retains only in-frame clones and omits some. The sample consists of around 70,000 clones, 72% of them appearing once. The sequencing sample was made of PBMCs. Every receptor here comes from a woman aged 40 to 49 in good health and CMV-seropositive. Both conserved end residues are part of each CDR3. The D gene is left open where the match is weak. Clone size, where shown, is once, few, many, or a class for clones that have expanded.

clone size | J gene | D gene | V gene | CDR3 DNA | CDR3 protein
- | TRBJ2-7 | - | TRBV30 | TGTGCCTGGAGTTCAGGGGCATGGTACGAGCAGTACTTC | CAWSSGAWYEQYF
- | TRBJ2-7 | - | TRBV18 | TGTGCCAGCTCACCACAAGGACAGTCCTCCTACGAGCAGTACTTC | CASSPQGQSSYEQYF
- | TRBJ2-1 | TRBD2 | TRBV4-2 | TGTGCCAGCAGCCCGGTAGCGGGGAGGGATGAGCAGTTCTTC | CASSPVAGRDEQFF
- | TRBJ1-3 | TRBD1 | TRBV6-1 | TGTGCCAGCAGGGAAAACAGGGGCTACGGAAACACCATATATTTT | CASRENRGYGNTIYF
once | TRBJ1-2 | - | TRBV6-1 | TGTGCCGGGCTATGGGGCTTCGGTGGCTACACCTTC | CAGLWGFGGYTF
- | TRBJ1-4 | - | TRBV29-1 | TGCAGCGTTGGGGCAGGGAATGAAAAACTGTTTTTT | CSVGAGNEKLFF
- | TRBJ2-1 | TRBD2 | TRBV19 | TGTGCCAGTAATGGGGCGTTAGCGGGCAATGAGCAGTTCTTC | CASNGALAGNEQFF
- | TRBJ1-5 | TRBD1 | TRBV7-8 | TGTGCCAGCAGCTCAGGGGGTAGATTCGGTAGTCAGCCCCAGCATTTT | CASSSGGRFGSQPQHF
once | TRBJ2-7 | TRBD1 | TRBV11-1 | TGTGCCAGCAGCTTCTCACAGGGACAGGAGGTCTACGAGCAGTACTTC | CASSFSQGQEVYEQYF
- | TRBJ1-1 | TRBD1 | TRBV19 | TGTGCCAGTAGTATTGACAGGGGGCAAGGTGAAGCTTTCTTT | CASSIDRGQGEAFF
few | TRBJ2-7 | TRBD1 | TRBV5-1 | TGCGCCAGCAGCCCAGGGGGACAGGGGGCCTACGAGCAGTACTTC | CASSPGGQGAYEQYF
few | TRBJ2-3 | - | TRBV5-4 | TGTGCCAGCAGCTTGGGGGCCCGACAAGGAGATACGCAGTATTTT | CASSLGARQGDTQYF
- | TRBJ1-5 | - | TRBV6-1 | TGTGCCAGCAGTGAACAGTCTAATCAGCCCCAGCATTTT | CASSEQSNQPQHF
- | TRBJ2-1 | TRBD2 | TRBV10-1 | TGCGCCAGCAGTGAGTCTAGCGGGGGAACAGCATACAATGAGCAGTTCTTC | CASSESSGGTAYNEQFF
- | TRBJ1-1 | - | TRBV7-9 | TGTGCCAGCAGCTTAAATGGAGACACTGAAGCTTTCTTT | CASSLNGDTEAFF
- | TRBJ2-7 | TRBD2 | TRBV4-1 | TGCGCCAGCAGCCACAATTCCGGGACTAGCGGGGGCGAGCAGTACTTC | CASSHNSGTSGGEQYF
- | TRBJ2-1 | - | TRBV2 | TGTGCCAGCACGGGGGAGAGCTCCTACAATGAGCAGTTCTTC | CASTGESSYNEQFF
- | TRBJ1-2 | TRBD1 | TRBV4-2 | TGTGCCAGCGGCCAAGAAGGCCGGGACAGAGACTATGGCTACACCTTC | CASGQEGRDRDYGYTF
- | TRBJ1-2 | - | TRBV2 | TGTGCCAGCAAGGTCCGGGGATATAATGGCTACACCTTC | CASKVRGYNGYTF
- | TRBJ1-2 | - | TRBV2 | TGTGCCAGCAGTGACACGGGGAGTGACTATGGCTACACCTTC | CASSDTGSDYGYTF
- | TRBJ1-1 | - | TRBV5-1 | TGCGCCAGCAGCTCCGAGATGTCCCTGAGCACTGAAGCTTTCTTT | CASSSEMSLSTEAFF
- | TRBJ1-2 | - | TRBV4-2 | TGTGCCAGCAGCGCAGACGGAGTCTATGGCTACACCTTC | CASSADGVYGYTF
- | TRBJ2-5 | TRBD1 | TRBV5-5 | TGTGCCAGCAGCTGGGCAGGGGGTTCAGAGACCCAGTACTTC | CASSWAGGSETQYF
once | TRBJ2-1 | TRBD2 | TRBV6-1 | TGTGCCAGCCGCCGAAGCGGGGGGGCTAATGAGCAGTTCTTC | CASRRSGGANEQFF
- | TRBJ2-1 | TRBD2 | TRBV7-3 | TGTGCCAGCAGCTTAAGTGGCGGGGGGGCGAATGAGCAGTTCTTC | CASSLSGGGANEQFF
- | TRBJ2-7 | TRBD1 | TRBV25-1 | TGTGCCAGCAGTCCTCGGGACAGGGGATACGAGCAGTACTTC | CASSPRDRGYEQYF
- | TRBJ1-2 | TRBD1 | TRBV15 | TGTGCCACCAGCCTCCACTTTCAGCAGGGGGTAGGCTATGGCTACACCTTC | CATSLHFQQGVGYGYTF
- | TRBJ2-7 | TRBD1 | TRBV15 | TGTGCCACCAGCATCCGACAGGGGATATACGAGCAGTACTTC | CATSIRQGIYEQYF
- | TRBJ2-7 | - | TRBV21-1 | TGTGCCAGCAGCAAACTGGGGACAGTCTCCTACGAGCAGTACTTC | CASSKLGTVSYEQYF
- | TRBJ1-2 | TRBD1 | TRBV5-4 | TGTGCCAGCAGCCCCGCGGCAGGGGGCATCTATGGCTACACCTTC | CASSPAAGGIYGYTF
- | TRBJ1-4 | - | TRBV30 | TGTGCCTCGCGTGACGGGAGGATCGATGAAAAACTGTTTTTT | CASRDGRIDEKLFF
- | TRBJ2-7 | TRBD2 | TRBV9 | TGTGCCAGCAGCGTAGGGGCGGGGGGCCTCTCCTACGAGCAGTACTTC | CASSVGAGGLSYEQYF
few | TRBJ2-5 | TRBD2 | TRBV4-1 | TGCGCCAGCAGCCAAAAGCGGGGGGGAAGAGAGACCCAGTACTTC | CASSQKRGGRETQYF
- | TRBJ2-7 | TRBD1 | TRBV6-1 | TGTGCCAGCAGCTTGGACAGGGGGTTCTACGAGCAGTACTTC | CASSLDRGFYEQYF
- | TRBJ1-3 | TRBD1 | TRBV6-1 | TGTGCCAGCAGTGAAGCGGGGGACAGGCCTGGGTTT | CASSEAGDRPGF
- | TRBJ2-7 | TRBD2 | TRBV4-1 | TGCGCCAGCAGCCAAGAAATCGGACTAGAGTACGAGCAGTACTTC | CASSQEIGLEYEQYF
- | TRBJ2-7 | - | TRBV5-1 | TGCGCCAGCAGCATCCGGGACTCCTACGAGCAGTACTTC | CASSIRDSYEQYF
- | TRBJ2-7 | - | TRBV11-2 | TGTGCCAGCAGCCCACGGACTACCCCAACCTACGAGCAGTACTTC | CASSPRTTPTYEQYF
- | TRBJ1-2 | - | TRBV19 | TGTGCCAGTAGTATAGTCATACAGGGCTATGGCTACACCTTC | CASSIVIQGYGYTF
- | TRBJ1-3 | TRBD1 | TRBV2 | TGTGCCAGCAGTGATTCACAGGGGCGATCTGGAAACACCATATATTTT | CASSDSQGRSGNTIYF
- | TRBJ2-1 | - | TRBV7-3 | TGTGCCAGCAGCTTAAATCCCGACAAGTCGTACAATGAGCAGTTCTTC | CASSLNPDKSYNEQFF
- | TRBJ1-2 | - | TRBV2 | TGTGCCAGCAGGGGGGGACCCTATGGCTACACCTTC | CASRGGPYGYTF
- | TRBJ2-1 | TRBD2 | TRBV5-1 | TGCGCCAGCAGTCTAGCGGGGGGGCACAATGAGCAGTTCTTC | CASSLAGGHNEQFF
- | TRBJ1-1 | TRBD1 | TRBV5-1 | TGCGCCAGCAGTTTGGACAGGGGTGGTACTGAAGCTTTCTTT | CASSLDRGGTEAFF
- | TRBJ2-5 | TRBD2 | TRBV7-9 | TGTGCCAGCACCCTAGGGGGGACTAGCGGGCATCAAGAGACCCAGTACTTC | CASTLGGTSGHQETQYF
few | TRBJ2-5 | - | TRBV7-7 | TGTGCCAGCAGCACTAGGACCTCGGCAGAGACCCAGTACTTC | CASSTRTSAETQYF
- | TRBJ1-5 | - | TRBV7-8 | TGTGCCAGCAGCTTGGGGCGGAATCAGCCCCAGCATTTT | CASSLGRNQPQHF
- | TRBJ2-5 | - | TRBV5-4 | TGTGCCAGCAGCCCACATAGGACTATAGAAGAGACCCAGTACTTC | CASSPHRTIEETQYF
- | TRBJ1-2 | TRBD1 | TRBV29-1 | TGCAGCGTTGGACAGGGGGCTAACTATGGCTACACCTTC | CSVGQGANYGYTF
- | TRBJ1-3 | - | TRBV2 | TGTGCCAGCGACACCTTCTCCTCTGGAAACACCATATATTTT | CASDTFSSGNTIYF
- | TRBJ2-5 | - | TRBV29-1 | TGCAGCGTTGAACGGCAGGGCCAAGAGACCCAGTACTTC | CSVERQGQETQYF
- | TRBJ2-1 | TRBD2 | TRBV5-1 | TGCGCCAGCAGAGAGAAAGCGGGGGAAGGCAATGAGCAGTTCTTC | CASREKAGEGNEQFF
- | TRBJ2-1 | - | TRBV19 | TGTGCCAGTAGTATTGGGTCCAGAGACTTCTACAATGAGCAGTTCTTC | CASSIGSRDFYNEQFF
- | TRBJ2-7 | TRBD1 | TRBV5-6 | TGTGCCAGCAGTTTCACAGGGGTTTCCGAGAACGAGCAGTACTTC | CASSFTGVSENEQYF
few | TRBJ2-1 | - | TRBV5-1 | TGCGCCAGCAGCTTGGGACAACACAATGAGCAGTTCTTC | CASSLGQHNEQFF